The next 26 T cell receptor beta chains were all read from a single sample in a study of blood T cell repertoires in COVID-19 (dated by TCRdb to between 2020 and 2021). Library preparation was by the immunoSEQ multiplex PCR assay. TCRdb obtained this table from immuneACCESS and retained in-frame rearrangements with V and J assigned. These tables miss some clones; where compared with another copy, unresolved V genes account for less than half of the shortfall, and the remainder is unexplained. The sample table lists some 240,000 clones, approximately 80% of them with a count of one. The ten largest clonotypes hold approximately 9.4% of the sample. The specimen sequenced was peripheral blood. Source of these receptors: a woman older than 75 with acute or convalescent COVID-19.

V gene TRBV23-1 combines with J gene TRBJ1-5; 8 nucleotides align to TRBD1. TRBV23-1 is marked as an open reading frame, function uncertain. The V and J ends lost 4 bases and 0 bases, in that order; junction bases with no gene match: 5. The CDR3 runs to 16 residues. The CDR3 loop reads CASSLRDRYSNQPQHF. The CDR3 DNA reads as TGCGCCAGCAGTCTTCGGGACAGGTATAGCAATCAGCCCCAGCATTTT.

The chain employs TRBV6-5 and TRBJ1-6; weak D call: TRBD1 (5 bases). This CDR3 contains 16 residues. Germline CDR1 is MNHEY and CDR2 is SVGAGI. Trimming left V 2 bases short and J 8 bases short, with 16 bases between. The CDR3 sequence is CASSYAQGRADSPLHF. CDR3 DNA: TGTGCCAGCAGTTACGCCCAGGGTAGGGCCGATTCACCCCTCCACTTT.

The chain links TRBV2 to TRBJ2-5, with 9 bases lining up with TRBD1. Germline values: CDR1 SNHLY, CDR2 FYNNEI. Trimming at V came to 6 bases and at J to 5 bases, leaving 10 bases not matched to a gene. CDR3 length equals 15 residues. In DNA form, the CDR3 reads TGTGCCAGCAGGTCACAGGGGGCGCCACGGGAGACCCAGTACTTC. Residues: CASRSQGAPRETQYF.

This clone turned up a few times. The gene calls are TRBV28 and TRBJ2-1; tentative D call: TRBD2 (5 bases). CDR1 MDHEN and CDR2 SYDVKM come from the germline V gene. V lost 6 bases and J 6 bases, leaving 12 bases between the germline ends. There are 13 residues in the CDR3. In nucleotides, the CDR3 is TGTGCCAGCAGAAGGACTGGCTCCAATGAGCAGTTCTTC. Residues: CASRRTGSNEQFF.

This clone was seen once. The gene calls are TRBV18 and TRBJ2-7; D unresolved. Germline V CDR1 and CDR2: KGHSH, LQKENI. The CDR3 runs to 13 residues. Deletions cut 6 bases from V and 2 bases from J, with 11 bases between. The CDR3: CASSPGSTYEQYF. For the CDR3, the DNA is TGTGCCAGCTCGCCCGGGTCCACCTACGAGCAGTACTTC.

The chain carries TRBV3-1 (or the pseudogene TRBV3-2) and TRBJ2-7; TRBD1 might be the D (5 bases). Germline V gene data show CDR1 as LGHDT and CDR2 as YNNKEL (reference sequence). Trimming left V 1 base short and J 2 bases short, with 9 bases between. The length of the CDR3 is 14 residues. The CDR3 DNA is TGTGCCAGCAGCCAAGGGAGACAGACCTACGAGCAGTACTTC. This translates into CASSQGRQTYEQYF.

The chain uses TRBV2 and TRBJ2-1, with 10 bases identical to TRBD2. V was pared by 11 bases and J by 7 bases, with 14 bases of the junction left unmatched. Looked up from germline, CDR1 is SNHLY and CDR2 is FYNNEI. This CDR3 has 15 residues. The CDR3 loop is CALGASGGRGNEQFF. CDR3 coding DNA: TGTGCCTTAGGGGCTAGCGGGGGAAGAGGGAATGAGCAGTTCTTC.

The chain combines TRBV2 with TRBJ1-5; D is unresolved. V was clipped by 4 bases and J by 11 bases, with 9 bases between them. CDR1 is SNHLY and CDR2 is FYNNEI in the germline V gene. CDR3 length equals 11 residues. CDR3 bases: TGTGCCAGCAGTGTTATCGGGGCCCAGCATTTT. Its translation: CASSVIGAQHF.

The V and J genes are TRBV11-2 and TRBJ2-7; tentatively, D is TRBD1 (6 bases). Germline values: CDR1 SGHAT, CDR2 FQNNGV. V was cut by 9 bases and J by 0 bases, with 18 bases left in between. This CDR3 has 15 amino acids. The CDR3 loop reads CASRPIRGDSYEQYF. The DNA of the CDR3 is TGTGCCAGTAGGCCGATCAGGGGAGACTCCTACGAGCAGTACTTC.

This chain uses TRBV5-4 with TRBJ2-2, with D possibly being TRBD2 (7 bases). The germline gives CDR1 SGHNT, CDR2 YYREEE (reference sequence). The CDR3 consists of 17 residues. Deletions cut 2 bases from V and 9 bases from J, with 23 bases between. For the CDR3, the DNA is TGTGCCAGCAGCTTCGGGGGCGGGGGAGCCCTCACGAGGGAGCTGTTTTTT. As protein: CASSFGGGGALTRELFF. Full variable domain (outside the CDR3, taken from reference TRBV5-4 and TRBJ2-2): ETGVTQSPTHLIKTRGQQVTLRCSSQSGHNTVSWYQQALGQGPQFIFQYYREEENGRGNFPPRFSGLQFPNYSSELNVNALELDDSALYLCASSFGGGGALTRELFFGEGSRLTVL.

The V gene is TRBV7-2, the J gene TRBJ2-6; the D is unclear. Germline lookup yields CDR1 SGHTA and CDR2 FQGNSA. The CDR3 extends over 14 amino acids. Trimming took off 7 bases at V and 0 bases at J, with 7 bases between the two ends. CDR3 sequence reads: CASMLSSGANVLTF. The CDR3 region has the DNA TGTGCCAGCATGTTGAGCTCTGGGGCCAACGTCCTGACTTTC.

V is TRBV28 and J is TRBJ1-6; TRBD1 matches at 8 bases. CDR1 and CDR2 from the germline V gene are MDHEN and SYDVKM. The CDR3 spans 15 residues. J lost 4 bases, V lost 7 bases, and 6 bases had no gene match. The CDR3 DNA follows: TGTGCCAGCACTCTCCAGGGGGCTTATAATTCACCCCTCCACTTT. Its translation: CASTLQGAYNSPLHF. The full variable domain, completed using reference TRBV28 and TRBJ1-6, is DVKVTQSSRYLVKRTGEKVFLECVQDMDHENMFWYRQDPGLGLRLIYFSYDVKMKEKGDIPEGYSVSREKKERFSLILESASTNQTSMYLCASTLQGAYNSPLHFGNGTRLTVT.

This rearrangement joins TRBV11-2 to TRBJ2-7; 7 positions agree with TRBD1. Germline CDR1 reads SGHAT; CDR2 reads FQNNGV. The CDR3 is 12 residues long. The J segment lost 7 bases and the V segment lost 3 bases, leaving 3 bases of the junction unmatched. The CDR3 DNA reads TGTGCCAGCAGCTTGACAGGGTATGAGCAGTACTTC. This sequence encodes CASSLTGYEQYF.

The chain uses TRBV27 and TRBJ1-1, with D uncertain. Germline loops: CDR1 MNHEY, CDR2 SMNVEV (reference sequence). The V and J ends lost 6 bases and 6 bases respectively, with 14 bases between them. The CDR3 contains 13 residues. CDR3 amino acids: CASSTTRLAEAFF. CDR3 sequence (DNA): TGTGCCAGCAGCACCACGCGTTTGGCTGAAGCTTTCTTT.

The V call is TRBV19, the J call TRBJ2-2; TRBD2 is a possible D gene (5 bases). The V end was cut by 0 bases, the J end by 7 bases, with 12 bases between. The CDR3 covers 15 residues. In germline, CDR1 is LNHDA, CDR2 SQIVND (reference sequence). CDR3 DNA: TGTGCCAGTAGTATAGATCTGCGGGTTTACGGGGAGCTGTTTTTT. This codes for CASSIDLRVYGELFF.

This chain joins TRBV13 and TRBJ1-1; possibly TRBD1 for D (5 bases). Germline CDR1 PRHDT, CDR2 FYEKMQ (reference sequence). The germline V and J ends were trimmed by 0 bases and 10 bases, with 12 bases remaining between them. The CDR3 runs to 13 residues. CDR3 residues: CASSLGKGIGAFF. CDR3 sequence (DNA): TGTGCCAGCAGCTTAGGGAAGGGGATAGGAGCTTTCTTT.

This clone has a single count. V and J are TRBV2 and TRBJ1-4; 9 bases agree with TRBD1. CDR1 SNHLY and CDR2 FYNNEI come from the germline V gene. The CDR3 spans 15 residues. V was pared by 4 bases and J by 7 bases, with 7 bases of the junction left unmatched. The CDR3 loop is CASSVQGAGGEKLFF. The CDR3 nucleotides read TGTGCCAGCAGTGTACAGGGGGCAGGGGGTGAAAAACTGTTTTTT.

V and J are TRBV3-1 (or the pseudogene TRBV3-2) and TRBJ1-5; D gene ambiguous. In germline, CDR1 is LGHDT, CDR2 YNNKEL (reference sequence). Trimming cost V 1 base and J 2 bases, with 6 bases left between them. The CDR3 spans 14 residues. The CDR3 DNA follows: TGTGCCAGCAGCCAAGGGCTCGGCAATCAGCCCCAGCATTTT. Amino acids: CASSQGLGNQPQHF.

The chain couples TRBV12-5 to TRBJ1-2; D possibly corresponds to TRBD1 (6 bases). The germline V gene encodes CDR1 LGHNT and CDR2 FRNRAP. The CDR3 has 14 amino acids. The ends were cut back, 4 bases at V and 0 bases at J, with 9 bases in the middle. CDR3 in amino acids: CASGSRTANYGYTF. The CDR3, as DNA: TGTGCTAGTGGTTCCCGGACAGCTAACTATGGCTACACCTTC. The variable domain in full, with the rest retrieved from reference TRBV12-5 and TRBJ1-2, is DARVTQTPRHKVTEMGQEVTMRCQPILGHNTVFWYRQTMMQGLELLAYFRNRAPLDDSGMPKDRFSAEMPDATLATLKIQPSEPRDSAVYFCASGSRTANYGYTFGSGTRLTVV.

This clone was observed many times. The genes are TRBV5-1 and TRBJ2-1, with D maybe TRBD2 (5 bases). CDR3 length equals 14 residues. Looked up from germline, CDR1 is SGHRS and CDR2 is YFSETQ. The germline V and J ends were trimmed by 0 bases and 3 bases, with 7 bases remaining between them. CDR3 in DNA: TGCGCCAGCAGCTTGGGACTAAACTACAATGAGCAGTTCTTC. Its translation: CASSLGLNYNEQFF. Complete variable domain (other parts from reference TRBV5-1 and TRBJ2-1): KAGVTQTPRYLIKTRGQQVTLSCSPISGHRSVSWYQQTPGQGLQFLFEYFSETQRNKGNFPGRFSGRQFSNSRSEMNVSTLELGDSALYLCASSLGLNYNEQFFGPGTRLTVL.

This rearrangement joins TRBV25-1 to TRBJ2-5; 9 bases fit TRBD1. The CDR3 extends over 14 amino acids. Per germline, CDR1 MGHDK and CDR2 SYGVNS. Germline trimming cut 5 bases from V and 5 bases from J; bases unmatched to any gene: 6. In DNA form, the CDR3 reads TGTGCCAGCAGTCCGACAGGGGGAAGGGAGACCCAGTACTTC. This gives the protein CASSPTGGRETQYF.

V and J are TRBV15 and TRBJ1-1, with 11 bases aligning to TRBD1. The CDR3 loop spans 15 amino acids. Germline lookup yields CDR1 LNHNV and CDR2 YYDKDF (reference sequence). Germline trimming cut 3 bases from V and 1 base from J; bases unmatched to any gene: 1. The CDR3 nucleotides are TGTGCCACCAGCAGGGGGACAGGGGGGAACACTGAAGCTTTCTTT. This sequence encodes CATSRGTGGNTEAFF.

The chain joins TRBV28 to TRBJ2-2; D is uncertain. The ends were cut back, 5 bases at V and 4 bases at J, with 14 bases in the middle. This CDR3 region has 15 residues. Germline V gene sequence: CDR1 MDHEN, CDR2 SYDVKM. The CDR3 nucleotides read TGTGCCAGCAGTCCTTCTAGGTTGGGCACCGGGGAGCTGTTTTTT. It encodes CASSPSRLGTGELFF.

This clone was counted a few times. CDR3 nucleotide sequence: TGTGCCAGCAGTTGGGGGACAGGGACCAATCAGCCCCAGCATTTT. Protein: CASSWGTGTNQPQHF. The rearrangement uses TRBV6-5 and TRBJ1-5; TRBD1 matches at 9 bases. With V trimmed by 4 bases and J by 3 bases, 4 bases remained unmatched. The CDR3 sequence is 15 residues long. The V gene's germline CDR1 is MNHEY and CDR2 SVGAGI.

DNA for the CDR3: TGTGCCAGCAGCTTAATGGGGCAGCTGAACACTGAAGCTTTCTTT. Its translation: CASSLMGQLNTEAFF. The chain links TRBV7-6 to TRBJ1-1; D might be TRBD1 (5 bases). The CDR3 runs to 15 residues. Germline assignment: CDR1 SGHVS and CDR2 FNYEAQ. Between the trimmed V and J ends, which lost 2 bases and 0 bases, there was a span of 10 bases.

The chain couples TRBV3-1 (or the pseudogene TRBV3-2) to TRBJ1-2; D may be TRBD1 (6 bases). The CDR3 runs to 16 residues. CDR1 and CDR2 (germline): LGHDT, YNNKEL (reference sequence). V was cut by 4 bases and J by 2 bases, with 17 bases left in between. CDR3 sequence reads: CASSRLSGTLNYGYTF. CDR3 bases: TGTGCCAGCAGCCGCCTGTCAGGGACATTAAACTATGGCTACACCTTC.